The clone carrying this T cell receptor beta chain was seen a single time. Its target is not known. Patients having uncontrolled infection, another autoimmune disease, pregnancy or lactation were not included. The source of the sample is a study of T cells in Graves' hyperthyroidism and ophthalmopathy. On the study more broadly: Peripheral blood was drawn at first diagnosis, prior to all treatment. Study observations and caveats: A model of 13 V-J features distinguished ophthalmopathy from stable hyperthyroidism.

Amplification targeted TCR beta CDR3 regions from RNA transcripts. HTBI primers were employed in a first-round RT-PCR of the TCR CDR3. TCRdb reanalysed the multiplex PCR reads using MiXCR and keeps one entry per CDR3 protein. The sample contains more than 550,000 distinct CDR3 sequences, roughly a sixth of which appear only once. The origin of this receptor is a woman in her forties or fifties with Graves' hyperthyroidism that later progressed to Graves' ophthalmopathy. Material: blood.

The CDR3 is CASSQDTEGLVSGANVLTF. In nucleotides, the CDR3 is TGCGCCAGCAGCCAAGATACCGAGGGGTTAGTGTCTGGGGCCAACGTCCTGACTTTC. The genes are TRBV4-3 and TRBJ2-6, with D possibly called TRBD1 or TRBD2 (5 bases each). Germline loops: CDR1 LGHNA, CDR2 YSLEER. CDR3 size: 19 residues. V lost 0 bases and J lost 1, with 16 bases in between.